This T cell receptor (beta chain) was recorded in a study of monozygotic twins with cystic fibrosis. Study-level background: Libraries were built from roughly 2.8 micrograms of fragmented DNA using about 16 PCR cycles.

The length of the CDR3 is 15 residues. V was pared by 1 base and J by 5 bases, with 0 bases of the junction left unmatched. CDR1 is MGHRA, CDR2 YSYEKL, per germline. About this clone itself: Its antigen is still unknown.

Method: immunoSEQ multiplex PCR; TCRdb's copy keeps in-frame clones and lacks some. The repertoire holds about 10,000 clones, with 99% to 99.4% as singletons. Study results and caveats: Nucleotide-identical clonotype sharing was significantly higher within monozygotic CF twin pairs than between unrelated CF individuals. Low clonality (median around 0.0095) suggested a mostly naive repertoire.

The sequenced sample was blood. This sequence was found in a man younger than 35 with cystic fibrosis. V is TRBV4-1 and J is TRBJ2-1, with 12 bases lining up with TRBD2. CDR3 region: CASSQGLAGDNEQFF. DNA of the CDR3: TGCGCCAGCAGCCAAGGACTAGCGGGAGACAATGAGCAGTTCTTC.